The 17 T cell receptor beta chains reported below all come from one sample, sequenced in a study of shared clonotypes between healthy human individuals. Selected positively for CCR7 and CD45RO-negative, naive CD8 cells excluded terminally differentiated effector memory CD45RA+ cells. Only in-frame clones appear in the TCRdb table, and some are missing; sequencing was by immunoSEQ multiplex PCR. The sample has millions of clones, 90% to 95% seen once. The source material was naive CD8+ T cells from PBMCs. The receptor set was obtained from a man aged 18-30 years in good health. Some clones in this sample may be carry-over from other donors' samples.

In nucleotides, the CDR3 is TGCGCCAGCAGCCAGGATCGTTGGGGGATCTACGAGCAGTACTTC. Residues: CASSQDRWGIYEQYF. V usage is TRBV4-3 and J usage is TRBJ2-7; D might be TRBD1 or TRBD2, each matching 5 bases. The CDR3 contains 15 residues. The V end was cut by 3 bases, the J end by 3 bases, with 15 bases between. Looked up from germline, CDR1 is LGHNA and CDR2 is YSLEER.

V is TRBV10-3 and J is TRBJ2-7; D call uncertain. Germline V gene lookup returns CDR1 ENHRY and CDR2 SYGVKD. Trimming took 5 bases from V and 3 from J, leaving 11 bases between them. The CDR3 is 13 residues long. CDR3 sequence reads: CAISSTERYEQYF. In DNA, the CDR3 is TGTGCCATCAGTTCCACAGAGCGCTACGAGCAGTACTTC.

The V and J genes are TRBV29-1 and TRBJ2-5; 7 nucleotides agree with TRBD1. The J call may be mistaken, given a closer DNA end match to TRBJ2-7. Germline values: CDR1 SQVTM, CDR2 ANQGSEA. The CDR3 is 13 residues long. This CDR3 is CSVDPTGSYEQYF. CDR3 coding DNA: TGCAGCGTTGATCCGACAGGGTCCTACGAGCAGTACTTC.

The genes are TRBV14 and TRBJ2-7, with TRBD2 matching 13 bases. Germline lookup yields CDR1 SGHDN and CDR2 FVKESK. V was pared by 5 bases and J by 7 bases, with 8 bases of the junction left unmatched. The CDR3 has 15 amino acids. This CDR3 reads CASSDPGLAGIEQYF. The CDR3 DNA sequence: TGTGCCAGCAGCGACCCGGGACTAGCGGGAATTGAGCAGTACTTC.

On this clone itself: The identical CDR3 is also encoded by other nucleotide sequences in the sample. The chain carries TRBV27 and TRBJ1-2; D perhaps matches TRBD1 (6 bases). Germline CDR1 and CDR2: MNHEY and SMNVEV (reference sequence). This CDR3 is built from 13 residues. The V and J ends lost 0 bases and 4 bases respectively, with 6 bases between them. CDR3 DNA: TGTGCCAGCAGTTTATCAGGGGGCTATGGCTACACCTTC. As protein: CASSLSGGYGYTF.

J is TRBJ2-3 and V is TRBV7-3; possibly TRBD2 for D (5 bases). Germline CDR1 and CDR2: SGHTA and FQGTGA. The CDR3 covers 15 residues. Trimming shortened V by 5 bases and J by 1 base, and 13 bases separated the two germline ends. CDR3 sequence: CASSPGLRGTDTQYF. The CDR3 DNA reads TGTGCCAGCAGCCCCGGACTGAGGGGCACAGATACGCAGTATTTT.

The V call is TRBV27, the J call TRBJ1-5; no clear D gene. V was cut by 1 base and J by 4 bases, with 11 bases left in between. There are 15 residues in the CDR3. CDR1 is MNHEY, CDR2 SMNVEV, per germline (reference sequence). The CDR3 sequence: CASSLYQNENQPQHF. The CDR3 nucleotides are TGTGCCAGCAGTTTATACCAAAACGAAAATCAGCCCCAGCATTTT.

V gene TRBV28 combines with J gene TRBJ2-2, with D possibly TRBD2 on 6 matching bases. Germline assignment: CDR1 MDHEN and CDR2 SYDVKM. Trimming took 5 bases from V and 4 from J, leaving 17 bases between them. The CDR3 runs 16 residues. This CDR3 reads CASSTASGGTTGELFF. In DNA, the CDR3 is TGTGCCAGCAGTACTGCAAGTGGGGGGACCACCGGGGAGCTGTTTTTT.

The chain is built from TRBV19 and TRBJ2-7; either TRBD1 or TRBD2 may fit D (5 bases each). CDR1 is LNHDA, CDR2 SQIVND, per germline (reference sequence). The V end was cut by 7 bases, the J end by 3 bases, with 10 bases between. The CDR3 is 12 amino acids. The CDR3 region has the DNA TGTGCCAGTATGAATGGGGGCTACGAGCAGTACTTC. Protein product: CASMNGGYEQYF.

V is TRBV4-1 and J is TRBJ2-7; no definite D call. The germline V gene has CDR1 MGHRA and CDR2 YSYEKL. V lost 2 bases to trimming and J lost 2 bases, with 16 bases between them. There are 16 residues in the CDR3. The CDR3 sequence: CASSQQPDLTAYEQYF. The CDR3 nucleotides read TGCGCCAGCAGCCAACAGCCAGACCTAACAGCCTACGAGCAGTACTTC.

J is TRBJ2-5 and V is TRBV7-8, with D perhaps assigned TRBD1 or TRBD2 (5 bases each). The assigned J gene may be wrong: the sequence end matches TRBJ2-7 better. Germline CDR1 is SGHVS and CDR2 is FQNEAQ. This CDR3 region has 16 residues. The CDR3 loop reads CASSLTPGPGPYEQYF. DNA for the CDR3: TGTGCCAGCAGCCTGACTCCGGGACCGGGACCCTACGAGCAGTACTTC.

The chain carries TRBV27 and TRBJ2-2, with 8 bases lining up with TRBD1. Germline V gene lookup returns CDR1 MNHEY and CDR2 SMNVEV (reference sequence). With V trimmed by 5 bases and J by 6 bases, 11 bases remained unmatched. The CDR3 sequence is 16 residues long. CDR3 amino acids: CASSTGQGWVPGELFF. CDR3 coding DNA: TGTGCCAGCAGTACCGGACAGGGTTGGGTTCCCGGGGAGCTGTTTTTT.

The rearrangement joins TRBV28 to TRBJ2-7, with D tentatively TRBD1 (7 bases). CDR3 length equals 15 residues. Germline V lookup: CDR1 MDHEN, CDR2 SYDVKM. The ends were cut back, 10 bases at V and 3 bases at J, with 22 bases in the middle. The CDR3 region has the DNA TGTGCCACCTTCGGCCCAGGGGGGAATTTCTACGAGCAGTACTTC. The encoded protein is CATFGPGGNFYEQYF.

Here the CDR3 reads CASSTSRSPGLYEQYF. The CDR3, as DNA: TGTGCCAGCAGCACCTCGCGGAGCCCGGGGCTCTACGAGCAGTACTTC. This rearrangement joins TRBV7-2 to TRBJ2-7; either TRBD1 or TRBD2 may supply D (5 bases each). Trimming cost V 5 bases and J 3 bases, with 20 bases left between them. The germline V gene encodes CDR1 SGHTA and CDR2 FQGNSA. The CDR3 contains 16 residues.

The chain is built from TRBV28 and TRBJ2-7; no firm D call. The germline CDR1 and CDR2 sequences are MDHEN and SYDVKM. This CDR3 is built from 15 residues. Trimming stripped 7 bases from V and 1 base from J, with 17 bases between. The CDR3 protein is CASTLTGTSSYEQYF. CDR3 coding DNA: TGTGCCAGCACCTTAACCGGAACCTCGTCCTACGAGCAGTACTTC.

The chain is built from TRBV2 and TRBJ2-3; 7 bases are a match to TRBD2. The V and J ends lost 10 bases and 4 bases, in that order; junction bases with no gene match: 8. Germline CDR1 reads SNHLY; CDR2 reads FYNNEI. The CDR3 consists of 13 residues. Here the CDR3 DNA reads TGTGCCATTCACCCGGGGGGTTCAGATACGCAGTATTTT. Its protein product is CAIHPGGSDTQYF.

The table lists this clone with a few counts. The V call is TRBV4-1, the J call TRBJ2-1, with TRBD2 matching over 7 bases. The CDR3 contains 16 residues. CDR1 is MGHRA and CDR2 is YSYEKL in the germline V gene. After removal of 1 base from V and 4 bases from J, the junction contained 7 bases not matched to a gene. As DNA, the CDR3 is TGCGCCAGCAGCCAAGGAACTAGCGAGACATACAATGAGCAGTTCTTC. As protein: CASSQGTSETYNEQFF.